The 19 T cell receptor beta chains given below trace back to one sample, sequenced in a study of vaccination effects on CD4 cells after COVID-19. No cognate antigen is known for these TCRs. Only in-frame clones appear in the TCRdb table, and some are missing; sequencing was by immunoSEQ multiplex PCR. Found here are 25,000 to 35,000 clones, around 75% of them singletons; the top ten hold about 32%. Before sequencing, viral peptide pools were used by the ViraFEST assay to expand antigen-specific CD4+ T cells. Scientists isolated CD4+ T cells after an approximately 11-day culture period ended. The vaccine recipients had no prior SARS-CoV-2 infection, with negative nucleocapsid antibodies. Sequenced here: CD4+ T cells from PBMCs cultured with SARS-CoV-2 spike peptides, sampled before COVID-19 vaccination. Receptors originate from a human donor who received a COVID-19 vaccine.

This clone was counted once. The rearrangement joins TRBV4-3 to TRBJ2-3; D not certain. The CDR3 length is 13 residues. The V and J ends lost 2 bases and 6 bases respectively, with 9 bases between them. Germline values: CDR1 LGHNA, CDR2 YSLEER. The CDR3 loop reads CASSQFRLDTQYF. The DNA for the CDR3 is TGCGCCAGCAGCCAATTCCGGCTTGATACGCAGTATTTT.

The rearrangement uses TRBV9 and TRBJ2-1, with 7 bases matching TRBD2. CDR1 and CDR2 from the germline V gene are SGDLS and YYNGEE. With V trimmed by 0 bases and J by 0 bases, 3 bases remained unmatched. The CDR3 totals 16 residues. The CDR3 region has the DNA TGTGCCAGCAGCGTAGACGGGGGGATCTCCTACAATGAGCAGTTCTTC. Translating gives CASSVDGGISYNEQFF.

V is TRBV7-2 and J is TRBJ2-7, with D possibly being TRBD2 (6 bases). This CDR3 comprises 16 residues. Germline V lookup: CDR1 SGHTA, CDR2 FQGNSA. Deletions cut 5 bases from V and 0 bases from J, with 17 bases between. CDR3 amino acids: CASSRGLLLSSYEQYF. CDR3 DNA sequence: TGTGCCAGCAGCCGCGGACTACTCCTAAGCTCCTACGAGCAGTACTTC.

This sequence joins TRBV11-2 and TRBJ2-1; a possible D gene is TRBD2 (7 bases). CDR3 length equals 15 residues. Germline V lookup: CDR1 SGHAT, CDR2 FQNNGV. V was clipped by 0 bases and J by 5 bases, with 11 bases between them. CDR3 region: CASSLDWGGHNEQFF. CDR3 DNA sequence: TGTGCCAGCAGCTTAGATTGGGGGGGGCACAATGAGCAGTTCTTC.

The V gene is TRBV28, the J gene TRBJ1-5, with unresolved D. The V gene's germline CDR1 is MDHEN and CDR2 SYDVKM. V was clipped by 4 bases and J by 3 bases, with 13 bases between them. This CDR3 spans 15 amino acids. The CDR3 region is CASSSYYRDNQPQHF. CDR3 nucleotide sequence: TGTGCCAGCAGTTCCTACTACAGAGACAATCAGCCCCAGCATTTT.

This chain joins TRBV6-5 and TRBJ2-7, with 8 bases aligning to TRBD2. With V trimmed by 7 bases and J by 0 bases, 8 bases remained unmatched. Germline V CDR1 and CDR2: MNHEY, SVGAGI. The CDR3 runs 15 residues. The CDR3, as DNA: TGTGCCAGCAAATACTGGCGGGAGGCCTCCTACGAGCAGTACTTC. Protein product: CASKYWREASYEQYF.

The CDR3 coding sequence is TGCGCCAGCAGCTTACAGACGGCTCAAGAGACCCAGTACTTC. The encoded protein is CASSLQTAQETQYF. The chain uses TRBV5-1 and TRBJ2-5, with D unclear. The V and J ends lost 2 bases and 2 bases respectively, with 10 bases between them. The length of the CDR3 is 14 residues. Germline V lookup: CDR1 SGHRS, CDR2 YFSETQ.

The genes are TRBV4-3 and TRBJ1-1, with 8 bases identical to TRBD1. V dropped 2 bases and J dropped 6; count of bases not matched to a gene: 11. Germline V gene lookup returns CDR1 LGHNA and CDR2 YSLEER. There are 16 residues in the CDR3. CDR3 region: CASSQPDRGPFAEAFF. The DNA of the CDR3 is TGCGCCAGCAGCCAACCCGACAGGGGCCCCTTTGCTGAAGCTTTCTTT.

This clone was counted only a few times. This chain uses TRBV18 with TRBJ2-7; no clear D. There are 14 residues in the CDR3. CDR1 is KGHSH and CDR2 is LQKENI in the germline V gene. V lost 4 bases and J 2 bases, leaving 12 bases between the germline ends. CDR3 nucleotides: TGTGCCAGCTCACGAGCCTCCATAGCCTACGAGCAGTACTTC. Protein product: CASSRASIAYEQYF. The whole variable domain, filled in from reference TRBV18 and TRBJ2-7, reads NAGVMQNPRHLVRRRGQEARLRCSPMKGHSHVYWYRQLPEEGLKFMVYLQKENIIDESGMPKERFSAEFPKEGPSILRIQQVVRGDSAAYFCASSRASIAYEQYFGPGTRLTVT.

In its sample, this clone was seen a few times. The chain employs TRBV2 and TRBJ1-4, with 8 bases matching TRBD1. Germline CDR1 SNHLY, CDR2 FYNNEI. Germline trimming cut 8 bases from V and 0 bases from J; bases unmatched to any gene: 5. This CDR3 contains 15 residues. In nucleotides, the CDR3 is TGTGCCAGCCGGGACAGGAGTGCAACTAATGAAAAACTGTTTTTT. This gives the protein CASRDRSATNEKLFF.

The chain recombines TRBV11-2 with TRBJ2-6; D unresolved. The V gene's germline CDR1 is SGHAT and CDR2 FQNNGV. The CDR3 covers 14 residues. Trimming stripped 5 bases from V and 0 bases from J, with 5 bases between. CDR3: CASSAPSGANVLTF. As DNA, the CDR3 is TGTGCCAGCAGCGCCCCCTCTGGGGCCAACGTCCTGACTTTC.

The chain has TRBV5-5 and TRBJ1-6, with a tentative D call TRBD1 (5 bases). Germline V gene lookup returns CDR1 SGHKS and CDR2 YYEKEE (reference sequence). V lost 4 bases, J lost 8 bases, and 10 bases lay in between. The CDR3 is 13 amino acids. Here the CDR3 DNA reads TGTGCCAGCAGCGCTCGGGGGGATTCACCCCTCCACTTT. It yields the protein CASSARGDSPLHF.

A remark on this clone: Its ends do not fully match the called genes, so a read error is possible. The chain carries TRBV4-3 and TRBJ1-5, with a weak D call TRBD1 (5 bases). This CDR3 region has 13 residues. Germline V gene lookup returns CDR1 LGHNA and CDR2 YSLEER. CDR3 loop: CASSQRPGRPMNF. CDR3 sequence (DNA): TGCGCCAGCAGCCAGCGACCGGGACGCCCTATGAATTTT.

The V and J genes are TRBV5-6 and TRBJ2-1; TRBD2 matches at 9 bases. The junction had 6 bases not matched to a gene; V was cut back by 4 bases and J by 4 bases. Germline lookup yields CDR1 SGHDT and CDR2 YYEEEE. The CDR3 runs to 15 residues. The CDR3 DNA reads as TGTGCCAGCAGCATGCGGGGGGGCCGGTACAATGAGCAGTTCTTC. This sequence encodes CASSMRGGRYNEQFF. Looking up the rest from reference TRBV5-6 and TRBJ2-1 gives the full variable domain: DAGVTQSPTHLIKTRGQQVTLRCSPKSGHDTVSWYQQALGQGPQFIFQYYEEEERQRGNFPDRFSGHQFPNYSSELNVNALLLGDSALYLCASSMRGGRYNEQFFGPGTRLTVL.

This chain joins TRBV18 and TRBJ2-1; D remains ambiguous. This CDR3 has 13 amino acids. The germline V gene has CDR1 KGHSH and CDR2 LQKENI. Trimming removed 0 bases at V and 1 base at J, with 1 base between. The CDR3 here is CASSPPSYNEQFF. The CDR3 DNA is TGTGCCAGCTCACCACCTTCCTACAATGAGCAGTTCTTC.

The table lists this clone with a count of one. Mismatch with germline at one junction end may stem from a read error. The chain uses TRBV4-2 and TRBJ1-4; D is unresolved. Germline values: CDR1 LGHNA, CDR2 YNFKEQ. The CDR3 has 15 amino acids. Here the CDR3 DNA reads TGTGCCAGCAGCCAAGAAGGCAGAAGAAATGAAAGACTGTTTTTT. Translated: CASSQEGRRNERLFF.

This clone was counted only a few times. As DNA, the CDR3 is TGTGCCATCAGTGAGTCTAACACTGAAGCTTTCTTT. Translating gives CAISESNTEAFF. The rearrangement uses TRBV10-3 and TRBJ1-1, with unresolved D. Germline-derived CDR1 and CDR2 are ENHRY and SYGVKD. Trimming left V 0 bases short and J 2 bases short, with 1 base between. The CDR3 has 12 residues.

The chain carries TRBV2 and TRBJ1-6; D is unclear. Trimming left V 0 bases short and J 0 bases short, with 12 bases between. Germline values: CDR1 SNHLY, CDR2 FYNNEI. This CDR3 is built from 18 residues. The CDR3 is CASSEARLPSSYNSPLHF. CDR3 bases: TGTGCCAGCAGTGAAGCACGACTGCCGAGCTCCTATAATTCACCCCTCCACTTT.

The rearrangement links TRBV12-3 or TRBV12-4 to TRBJ1-1, with D unclear. Between the trimmed V and J ends, which lost 6 bases and 0 bases, there was a span of 2 bases. The CDR3 length is 11 residues. In DNA, the CDR3 is TGTGCCAGCAGATTGAACACTGAAGCTTTCTTT. As protein: CASRLNTEAFF.